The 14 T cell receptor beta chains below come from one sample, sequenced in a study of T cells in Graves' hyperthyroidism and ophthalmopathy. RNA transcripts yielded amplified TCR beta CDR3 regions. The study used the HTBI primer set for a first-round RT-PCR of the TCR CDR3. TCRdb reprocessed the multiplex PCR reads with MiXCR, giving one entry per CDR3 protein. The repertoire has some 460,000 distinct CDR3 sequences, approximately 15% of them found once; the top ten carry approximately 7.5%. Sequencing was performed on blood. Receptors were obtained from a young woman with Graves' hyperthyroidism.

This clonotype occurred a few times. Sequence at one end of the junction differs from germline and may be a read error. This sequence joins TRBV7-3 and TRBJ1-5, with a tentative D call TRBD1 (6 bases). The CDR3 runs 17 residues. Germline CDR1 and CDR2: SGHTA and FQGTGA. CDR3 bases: TGTGCCTGCAGCTTAACGCGGCCGAGGGGGAGCAATCAGCCCCAGCATTTT. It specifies CACSLTRPRGSNQPQHF. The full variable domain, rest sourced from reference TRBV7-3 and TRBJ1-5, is GAGVSQTPSNKVTEKGKYVELRCDPISGHTALYWYRQSLGQGPEFLIYFQGTGAADDSGLPNDRFFAVRPEGSVSTLKIQRTERGDSAVYLCACSLTRPRGSNQPQHFGDGTRLSIL.

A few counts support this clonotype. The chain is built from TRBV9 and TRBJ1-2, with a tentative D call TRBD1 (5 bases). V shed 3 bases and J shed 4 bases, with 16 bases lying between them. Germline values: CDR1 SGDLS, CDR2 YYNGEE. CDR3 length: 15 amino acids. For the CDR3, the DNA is TGTGCCAGCAGCGGGCCCGTGGGGGGAGGCTATGGCTACACCTTC. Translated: CASSGPVGGGYGYTF.

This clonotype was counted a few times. CDR3 in amino acids: CASSGDSSPLHF. The CDR3 region has the DNA TGTGCCAGCAGCGGTGACAGTTCACCCCTCCACTTT. The rearrangement links TRBV13 to TRBJ1-6; a possible D gene is TRBD1 (5 bases). There are 12 residues in the CDR3. Germline V gives CDR1 PRHDT, CDR2 FYEKMQ (reference sequence). The V gene lost 5 bases and the J gene lost 9 bases, with 8 bases spanning the gap. The full variable domain, completed using reference TRBV13 and TRBJ1-6, is AAGVIQSPRHLIKEKRETATLKCYPIPRHDTVYWYQQGPGQDPQFLISFYEKMQSDKGSIPDRFSAQQFSDYHSELNMSSLELGDSALYFCASSGDSSPLHFGNGTRLTVT.

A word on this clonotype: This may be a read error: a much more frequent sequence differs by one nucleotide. DNA for the CDR3: TGTGCCAGCAGTTACTCTGGACTAGCGGAAAATGAGCAGTACTTC. Protein sequence: CASSYSGLAENEQYF. The V gene is TRBV6-5, the J gene TRBJ2-1, with 10 positions matching TRBD2. The J call may be in error: the DNA end matches TRBJ2-7 better. CDR3 size: 15 residues. Looked up from germline, CDR1 is MNHEY and CDR2 is SVGAGI.

CDR3 bases: TGTGCCAGCAGCCCCCTTAAAGGGGCCAACGTCCTGACTTTC. Protein sequence: CASSPLKGANVLTF. This chain joins TRBV7-9 and TRBJ2-6; no definite D call. The germline CDR1 and CDR2 sequences are SEHNR and FQNEAQ (reference sequence). This CDR3 is 14 amino acids long. Deletions cut 5 bases from V and 4 bases from J, with 9 bases between.

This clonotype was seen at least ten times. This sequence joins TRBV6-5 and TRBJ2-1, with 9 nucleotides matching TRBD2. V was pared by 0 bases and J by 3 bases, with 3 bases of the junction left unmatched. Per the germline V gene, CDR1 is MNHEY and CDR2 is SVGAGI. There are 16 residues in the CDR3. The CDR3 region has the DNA TGTGCCAGCAGTTACTCAAGCGGGAGGCACTACAATGAGCAGTTCTTC. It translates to CASSYSSGRHYNEQFF.

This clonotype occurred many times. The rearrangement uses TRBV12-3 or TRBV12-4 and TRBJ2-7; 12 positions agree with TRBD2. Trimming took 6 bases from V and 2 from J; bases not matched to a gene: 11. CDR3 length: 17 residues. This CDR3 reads CASSPPLTSGRTYEQYF. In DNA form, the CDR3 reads TGTGCCAGCAGCCCGCCCCTAACTAGCGGGAGGACCTACGAGCAGTACTTC.

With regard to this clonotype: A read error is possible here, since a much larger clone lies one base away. DNA for the CDR3: TGCAACGCGGACAACGGTTTCCCTCGGGTTCAGTACTTC. It is translated as CNADNGFPRVQYF. The genes are TRBV29-1 and TRBJ2-4, with D possibly TRBD1 on 5 matching bases. There are 13 residues in the CDR3. Germline CDR1 reads SQVTM; CDR2 reads ANQGSEA. The whole variable domain, remainder taken from reference TRBV29-1 and TRBJ2-4, is SAVISQKPSRDICQRGTSLTIQCQVDSQVTMMFWYRQQPGQSLTLIATANQGSEATYESGFVIDKFPISRPNLTFSTLTVSNMSPEDSSIYLCNADNGFPRVQYFGAGTRLSVL.

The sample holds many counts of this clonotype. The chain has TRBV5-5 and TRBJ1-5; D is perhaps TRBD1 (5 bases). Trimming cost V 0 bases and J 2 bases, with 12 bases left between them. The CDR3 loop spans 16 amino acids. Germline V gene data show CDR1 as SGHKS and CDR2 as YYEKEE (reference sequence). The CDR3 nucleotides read TGTGCCAGCAGCTTGGGGGGGGGGACGGGCAATCAGCCCCAGCATTTT. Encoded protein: CASSLGGGTGNQPQHF.

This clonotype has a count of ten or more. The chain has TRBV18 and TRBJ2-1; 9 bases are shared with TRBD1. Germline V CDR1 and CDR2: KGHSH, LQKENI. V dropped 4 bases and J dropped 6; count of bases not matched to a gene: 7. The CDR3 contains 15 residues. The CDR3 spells CASSLFRDRANEQFF. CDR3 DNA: TGTGCCAGCTCACTCTTCCGGGACAGGGCCAATGAGCAGTTCTTC.

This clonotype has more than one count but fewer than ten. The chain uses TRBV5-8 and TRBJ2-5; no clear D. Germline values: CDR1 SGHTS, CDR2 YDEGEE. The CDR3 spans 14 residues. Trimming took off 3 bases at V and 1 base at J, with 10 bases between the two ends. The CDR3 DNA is TGTGCCAGCAGCTCCACTCCGCTCCAAGAGACCCAGTACTTC. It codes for CASSSTPLQETQYF.

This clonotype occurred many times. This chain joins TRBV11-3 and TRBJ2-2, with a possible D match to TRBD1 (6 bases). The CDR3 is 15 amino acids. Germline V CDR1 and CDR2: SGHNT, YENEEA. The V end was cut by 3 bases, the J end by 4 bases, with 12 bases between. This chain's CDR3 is CASSLTGQRTGELFF. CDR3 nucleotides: TGTGCCAGCAGCTTGACTGGACAGCGCACCGGGGAGCTGTTTTTT.

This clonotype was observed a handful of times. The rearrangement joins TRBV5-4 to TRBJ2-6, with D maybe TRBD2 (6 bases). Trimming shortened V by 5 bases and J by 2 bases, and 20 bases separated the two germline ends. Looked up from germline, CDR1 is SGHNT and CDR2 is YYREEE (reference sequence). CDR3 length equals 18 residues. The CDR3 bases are TGTGCCAGCAGACGGGACGGGGGAAGGGCACCTGGGGCCAACGTCCTGACTTTC. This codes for CASRRDGGRAPGANVLTF.

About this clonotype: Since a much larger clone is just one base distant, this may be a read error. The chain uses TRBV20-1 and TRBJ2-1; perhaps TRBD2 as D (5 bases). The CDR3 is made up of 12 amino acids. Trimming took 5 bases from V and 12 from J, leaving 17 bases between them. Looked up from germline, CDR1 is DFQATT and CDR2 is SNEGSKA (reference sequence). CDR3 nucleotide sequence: TGCAGTGCTCCGATGACGGGTGCGGGGCAGTTCTTC. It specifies CSAPMTGAGQFF.